Given below is one TCR beta chain in context. Its antigen is not identified. Study findings and constraints: The TCR gene usage of tumor memory CD4+ T cells clustered together with blood and lymph node memory CD4+ cells and with lymph node naive CD4+ cells.

Naive CD4+ T cells were purified with Tregs depleted by CD25. In TCRdb, the 5' RACE reads were re-called with MiXCR into one record per CDR3 protein. The sample consists of roughly 23,000 distinct CDR3 sequences, about 30% of them appearing once. The CDR3 sequence is 15 residues long. Per germline, CDR1 DFQATT and CDR2 SNEGSKA (reference sequence). Trimming left V 3 bases short and J 4 bases short, with 16 bases between. The V and J genes are TRBV20-1 and TRBJ2-1, with D unresolved. The sequence came from a female donor with breast cancer. The source material was tumor-infiltrating naive CD4+ T cells sorted from the breast tumor. Sample subset: naive CD4+ T cells, CD4+CD45RA+CD25-. The CDR3 region is CSASANDETYNEQFF. In DNA, the CDR3 is TGCAGTGCTAGCGCCAATGACGAGACATACAATGAGCAGTTCTTC.